This T cell receptor (beta chain) comes out of a study of T cell repertoires in cytomegalovirus infection. The wider study: In the study, CMV epitopes included recently identified HLA-C-restricted and well-studied HLA-B-restricted ones. Carrying CMV and the relevant HLA type showed in public TCR beta signatures. General study results and limits: The study found HLA-C-restricted CMV-specific TCR beta clonotypes dominating the ex vivo response.

From germline, CDR1 is MGHRA and CDR2 YSYEKL. The length of the CDR3 is 13 residues. Concerning this clonotype itself: Its antigen is unknown. At one end the junction does not follow the germline gene, possibly because of a read error.

TCRdb reprocessed the reads with MiXCR, giving one entry per CDR3 protein. The sample has about 700,000 distinct CDR3 sequences, roughly 36% seen once; the top ten hold roughly 18%. This receptor was taken from a human donor in good health (CMV status not recorded). Some clones in this sample may be carry-over from other donors' samples. The sequencing here drew on cultured PBMCs, taken from culture after CMV antigen stimulation. This rearrangement joins TRBV4-1 to TRBJ2-2, with D possibly matching TRBD1 (6 bases). In DNA form, the CDR3 reads TGTGCCAGCTCTACAGGGTACACCGGGGAGCTGTTTTTT. This gives the protein CASSTGYTGELFF.